This is a list of T cell receptor beta chains from one sample in a study of identical twins. TCRdb re-derived calls from the 5' RACE reads in MiXCR, one entry per CDR3 protein. The table includes 700,000 or so distinct CDR3 sequences, over 20% detected once. In addition, the sample was reused for a study of T cells expressing NK-cell markers.

The sequenced sample was PBMCs. These receptors all come from a woman between 18 and 29 years old in good health. Both conserved end residues are part of each CDR3. A D gene is named only where the DNA matches it firmly. Clone size is given for some rows only: seen once, a few or many times, or a class if the clone is expanded.

V	size	J	D	DNA	CDR3
TRBV10-3	.	TRBJ2-7	TRBD1	TGTGCCATCAGTGTCCTCGGGACAGGGGTCGGGTACGAGCAGTACTTC	CAISVLGTGVGYEQYF
TRBV7-6	few	TRBJ2-7	.	TGTGCCAGCAGCCCCGGCCCTTTCTTCTGGCAGTACTTC	CASSPGPFFWQYF
TRBV20-1	.	TRBJ2-5	TRBD1	TGCAGTGCTTACGGGGCCCAAGGGGCAGGGGGCGAAGAGACCCAGTACTTC	CSAYGAQGAGGEETQYF
TRBV5-1	.	TRBJ2-1	.	TGCGCCAGCAGCACCCAAGACGGTGACCTTAGGGATGAGCAGTTCTTC	CASSTQDGDLRDEQFF
TRBV9	.	TRBJ2-7	TRBD1	TGTGCCAGCAGCCCTCAGGGGGCCTCCTACGAGCAGTACTTC	CASSPQGASYEQYF
TRBV7-6	few	TRBJ1-1	.	TGTGCCAGCAGCTTAGCCCCGACAGATAACACTGAAGCTTTCTTT	CASSLAPTDNTEAFF
TRBV6-1	few	TRBJ2-7	.	TGTGCCAGCAGACTAGGACCTTTTAGCTCCTACGAGCAGTACTTC	CASRLGPFSSYEQYF
TRBV20-1	few	TRBJ2-5	TRBD2	TGCAGTGCTAGTTCAGGCAGCGGGGCTGAACGGGGTAGGGAGACCCAGTACTTC	CSASSGSGAERGRETQYF
TRBV20-1	few	TRBJ2-1	.	TGCAGTGCTAGTTCGGGCGGCGATGAGCAGTTCTTC	CSASSGGDEQFF
TRBV10-3	few	TRBJ1-2	.	TGTGCCACTATTGGGGGGCCTGATGGCTACACCTTC	CATIGGPDGYTF
TRBV7-2	few	TRBJ2-1	TRBD2	TGTGCCAGCAGCTTAGTTGGGACTAGGGGCTACAATGAGCAGTTCTTC	CASSLVGTRGYNEQFF
TRBV4-2	few	TRBJ2-7	.	TGTGCCAGCAGCCAAGTAGGTATACCCGGGGGCGAGCAGTACTTC	CASSQVGIPGGEQYF
TRBV12-3/TRBV12-4	.	TRBJ2-7	.	TGTGCCAGCAGCTTTGCAAGGAGGACCTACGAGCAGTACTTC	CASSFARRTYEQYF
TRBV5-5	.	TRBJ2-3	TRBD2	TGTGCCAGCAGCTTATATGGACTAGCGATAGATACGCAGTATTTT	CASSLYGLAIDTQYF
TRBV5-4	.	TRBJ2-7	TRBD1	TGTGCCAGCAGCACAGGACAGGGACTCGGCGTCGAGCAGTACTTC	CASSTGQGLGVEQYF
TRBV20-1	.	TRBJ2-7	TRBD2	TGCAGTGGGTCGGGGGGAACCTACGAGCAGTACTTC	CSGSGGTYEQYF
TRBV9	few	TRBJ2-7	.	TGTGCCAGCTCCTCACTCGACTACTACGAGCAGTACTTC	CASSSLDYYEQYF
TRBV9	few	TRBJ1-4	.	TGTGCCAGCAGCGATATGCCGGGGGAAAAACTGTTTTTT	CASSDMPGEKLFF
TRBV7-6	few	TRBJ2-1	.	TGTGCCAGCTGCTGTTCTCGAACGGGTGAGCAGTTCTTC	CASCCSRTGEQFF
TRBV10-1	few	TRBJ2-1	.	TGCGCCAGCAGTGAGTCGGGCCCCGGAGGGGATGAGCAGTTCTTC	CASSESGPGGDEQFF
TRBV12-3/TRBV12-4	.	TRBJ2-1	.	TGTGCCAGCAGTTTTTCCCCCCTCAATGAGCAGTTCTTC	CASSFSPLNEQFF
TRBV27	few	TRBJ2-7	.	TGTGCCAGCAGCCTAGGGGGACCAACCGGCCCCTACGAGCAGTACTTC	CASSLGGPTGPYEQYF
TRBV20-1	few	TRBJ2-7	.	TGCAGTGCTAGAGCCGTATGGGCCAGGGGAACCCACGAGCAGTACTTC	CSARAVWARGTHEQYF
TRBV20-1	.	TRBJ2-3	TRBD1	TGCAGTGCTAGGGCTAGATTTTACAGGGGATTGACGACAGATACGCAGTATTTT	CSARARFYRGLTTDTQYF
TRBV10-3	many	TRBJ2-3	.	TGTGCCATCAGTGAGTCGGGGCTGCTATTACAAACGCAGTATTTT	CAISESGLLLQTQYF
TRBV20-1	.	TRBJ1-1	TRBD1	TGCAGTGCAATGCCGGGACAGAGAACCATGAACACTGAAGCTTTCTTT	CSAMPGQRTMNTEAFF
TRBV27	.	TRBJ2-7	TRBD2	TGTGCCAGCAGTTTATCCCTACTAGCGGTCTCCTACGAGCAGTACTTC	CASSLSLLAVSYEQYF
TRBV7-9	few	TRBJ2-1	TRBD2	TGTGCCAGCAGCCCACCCCGGCATAGCGGGGATTACAATGAGCAGTTCTTC	CASSPPRHSGDYNEQFF
TRBV5-1	few	TRBJ2-7	TRBD1	TGCGCCAGCAGCTTCCGGGACAGGGGGACCATAGCATCTCTTAACGAGCAGTACTTC	CASSFRDRGTIASLNEQYF
TRBV10-2	.	TRBJ2-7	.	TGCGCCAGCAAGGAGGGGAATGCGTGGTACGAGCAGTACTTC	CASKEGNAWYEQYF
TRBV7-9	.	TRBJ2-3	.	TGTGCCAGCAGCTTATACCGGTCCTCGGATACGCAGTATTTT	CASSLYRSSDTQYF
TRBV29-1	.	TRBJ2-7	.	TGCAGCGTTGAGGCTTCCTACGAGCAGTACTTC	CSVEASYEQYF
TRBV20-1	once	TRBJ2-7	TRBD2	TGCTGTGCTAGAGACCCCCCTAGAGCGGGGGGCCGTTACGAGCAGTACTTC	CCARDPPRAGGRYEQYF
TRBV4-1	.	TRBJ2-5	.	TGCGCCAGCAGCGCCACCGGTGACGAGACCCAGTACTTC	CASSATGDETQYF
TRBV20-1	many	TRBJ1-2	.	TGCAGTGCTAGTGTCCATCCTGGGAGCTATGGCTACACCTTC	CSASVHPGSYGYTF